Presented here are 5 T cell receptor beta chains from one specimen sequenced in a study of sequential checkpoint blockade in melanoma. Treatment described: randomized to nivolumab then ipilimumab (arm A) or the reverse (arm B). Assay: immunoSEQ multiplex PCR; the TCRdb copy retains only in-frame clones and omits some. The sample shows 3,600 or so clones, 57% of them seen only once. The source material was CD8+ T cells sorted from blood (inferred from file names), sampled from a patient given nivolumab and ipilimumab in sequence. These receptors all stem from a human patient with melanoma. Some clones in this sample may be carry-over from other donors' samples.

A few counts support this clone. This chain connects TRBV19 to TRBJ1-4, with TRBD1 matching over 8 bases. CDR3 size: 14 residues. After removal of 5 bases from V and 6 bases from J, the junction contained 5 bases not matched to a gene. The germline V gene has CDR1 LNHDA and CDR2 SQIVND (reference sequence). The CDR3 DNA is TGTGCCAGTAGTGCGACAGGGGTTGATGAAAAACTGTTTTTT. Amino acid sequence: CASSATGVDEKLFF.

The rearrangement joins TRBV7-8 to TRBJ2-1; D is unclear. V was trimmed by 4 bases and J by 6 bases, leaving 4 bases between them. CDR3 length: 11 amino acids. Germline CDR1 is SGHVS and CDR2 is FQNEAQ. CDR3 residues: CASSSGNEQFF. Here the CDR3 DNA reads TGTGCCAGCAGCTCGGGCAATGAGCAGTTCTTC.

By proportion, this clone is large. V gene TRBV5-4 combines with J gene TRBJ2-7, with 8 bases identical to TRBD1. J was trimmed by 3 bases and V by 3 bases; bases with no gene match: 2. The CDR3 runs 13 residues. Germline-derived CDR1 and CDR2 are SGHNT and YYREEE (reference sequence). In nucleotides, the CDR3 is TGTGCCAGCAGCTACAGGGGGAGCTACGAGCAGTACTTC. It encodes CASSYRGSYEQYF.

J is TRBJ2-7 and V is TRBV20-1; D gene unclear. The germline CDR1 and CDR2 sequences are DFQATT and SNEGSKA (reference sequence). The germline V and J ends were trimmed by 6 bases and 6 bases, with 12 bases remaining between them. The CDR3 sequence is 11 residues long. The CDR3 DNA is TGCAGTGCCCTCTACTTGGTCGAGCAGTACTTC. It is translated as CSALYLVEQYF.

The gene calls are TRBV4-1 and TRBJ2-5, with D perhaps TRBD2 (5 bases). The CDR3 runs to 14 residues. V lost 4 bases, J lost 5 bases, and 14 bases lay in between. The germline V gene encodes CDR1 MGHRA and CDR2 YSYEKL. In DNA, the CDR3 is TGCGCCAGCAGCCGACAACTAGGTATGGAGACCCAGTACTTC. Encoded protein: CASSRQLGMETQYF.